The 18 T cell receptor beta chains listed next were all sequenced from one sample in a study of T cell repertoires in cytomegalovirus infection. These receptors are not linked to any known antigen. TCRdb recomputed calls from the reads with MiXCR, one row per CDR3 protein. This sample has approximately 30,000 distinct CDR3 sequences, with around 20% found just once. The source was CD8+ T cells from cultured PBMCs, collected from culture after CMV antigen stimulation. Source of these receptors: a human donor in good health (CMV status not recorded). Some clones in this sample may be carry-over from other donors' samples.

The J gene is TRBJ2-7, the V gene TRBV6-1; 8 bases agree with TRBD1. The J segment lost 1 base and the V segment lost 2 bases, leaving 4 bases of the junction unmatched. This CDR3 spans 15 amino acids. Germline CDR1 and CDR2: MNHNS and SASEGT. CDR3 sequence reads: CASSEWRTGSYEQYF. The CDR3, as DNA: TGTGCCAGCAGTGAATGGAGGACAGGGTCCTACGAGCAGTACTTC.

This clonotype was recorded a few times. The chain carries TRBV12-3 or TRBV12-4 and TRBJ2-6; D remains ambiguous. The CDR3 contains 13 residues. The V gene lost 2 bases and the J gene lost 3 bases, with 2 bases spanning the gap. The CDR3 loop is CASSLYGANVLTF. The CDR3 DNA is TGTGCCAGCAGTTTATATGGGGCCAACGTCCTGACTTTC.

The J gene is TRBJ2-1, the V gene TRBV7-2; TRBD2 is a possible D gene (7 bases). CDR3 size: 15 residues. Trimming left V 7 bases short and J 2 bases short, with 15 bases between. Germline CDR1 and CDR2: SGHTA and FQGNSA. This CDR3 is CASTTSGGPYNEQFF. The CDR3 region has the DNA TGTGCCAGCACCACGTCGGGGGGCCCCTACAATGAGCAGTTCTTC.

This rearrangement joins TRBV7-6 to TRBJ2-3, with 7 positions matching TRBD2. The CDR3 is 17 amino acids. Looked up from germline, CDR1 is SGHVS and CDR2 is FNYEAQ. J was trimmed by 1 base and V by 2 bases; bases with no gene match: 9. CDR3 sequence (DNA): TGTGCCAGCAGCTTAAGAATCAGGGAGGGAGGCACAGATACGCAGTATTTT. The encoded protein is CASSLRIREGGTDTQYF.

This clonotype was observed many times. The chain carries TRBV12-3 or TRBV12-4 and TRBJ2-1, with 7 nucleotides matching TRBD2. The junction had 15 bases not matched to a gene; V was cut back by 6 bases and J by 16 bases. The CDR3 is 13 residues long. In DNA form, the CDR3 reads TGTGCCAGCAGGGGGGGGACTTCGCATATTGGTTTCTTC. Translation: CASRGGTSHIGFF.

This clonotype was seen more than once but under ten times. This chain joins TRBV6-8 and TRBJ2-3; TRBD1 might be the D (5 bases). Trimming took off 0 bases at V and 6 bases at J, with 16 bases between the two ends. The CDR3 contains 16 residues. Per germline, CDR1 MNHGY and CDR2 SAAAGT. In DNA, the CDR3 is TGTGCCAGCAGTTACTCGGTCCAGGGATACATGGATACGCAGTATTTT. It encodes CASSYSVQGYMDTQYF.

This chain connects TRBV6-2 or TRBV6-3 to TRBJ2-7; 7 bases are shared with TRBD2. The germline CDR1 and CDR2 sequences are MNHEY and SVGEGT. V was clipped by 6 bases and J by 0 bases; unmatched bases: 14. This CDR3 spans 17 amino acids. The CDR3 reads CASRQPKASGNSYEQYF. CDR3 DNA sequence: TGTGCCAGCAGGCAGCCAAAGGCTAGCGGAAACTCCTACGAGCAGTACTTC.

This chain joins TRBV28 and TRBJ1-1; maybe TRBD1 (6 bases). Germline CDR1 and CDR2: MDHEN and SYDVKM. Between the trimmed V and J ends, which lost 6 bases and 1 base, there was a span of 12 bases. The CDR3 is 14 residues long. CDR3 sequence reads: CASRTGSPNTEAFF. The CDR3 nucleotides are TGTGCCAGCAGAACAGGGTCTCCGAACACTGAAGCTTTCTTT.

Only a few counts were recorded for this clonotype. V and J are TRBV24-1 and TRBJ2-3; 7 bases align to TRBD2. V dropped 7 bases and J dropped 2; count of bases not matched to a gene: 11. There are 16 residues in the CDR3. The V gene's germline CDR1 is KGHDR and CDR2 SFDVKD. The CDR3 is CATSAPDGRNTDTQYF. In nucleotides, the CDR3 is TGTGCCACCAGCGCACCGGACGGGAGGAACACAGATACGCAGTATTTT.

This clonotype was counted between two and nine times. The genes are TRBV7-8 and TRBJ2-3; the match to TRBD1 covers 9 bases. This CDR3 has 16 residues. Germline V gene data show CDR1 as SGHVS and CDR2 as FQNEAQ. After removal of 1 base from V and 5 bases from J, the junction contained 7 bases not matched to a gene. In DNA form, the CDR3 reads TGTGCCAGCAGCTTAGGCTCGTCGACAGGGGGAGATACGCAGTATTTT. Its protein is CASSLGSSTGGDTQYF.

The rearrangement links TRBV9 to TRBJ2-5; TRBD1 is a possible D gene (7 bases). Germline V gene data show CDR1 as SGDLS and CDR2 as YYNGEE. The CDR3 contains 17 residues. The ends were cut back, 4 bases at V and 1 base at J, with 20 bases in the middle. The DNA of the CDR3 is TGTGCCAGCAGCACAATACCCAGGGGGGACGTCCAAGAGACCCAGTACTTC. Its translation is CASSTIPRGDVQETQYF.

The chain has TRBV4-3 and TRBJ2-6, with D hard to call. V lost 4 bases to trimming and J lost 0 bases, with 7 bases between them. Germline-derived CDR1 and CDR2 are LGHNA and YSLEER. The CDR3 runs 15 residues. For the CDR3, the DNA is TGCGCCAGCAGCCCGCAGGTCTCTGGGGCCAACGTCCTGACTTTC. As protein: CASSPQVSGANVLTF.

The chain joins TRBV10-3 to TRBJ2-1; a possible D gene is TRBD2 (5 bases). Germline V gene sequence: CDR1 ENHRY, CDR2 SYGVKD. V gave up 4 bases and J gave up 4 bases, with 8 bases separating them. CDR3 length: 13 residues. The CDR3 sequence: CAISGTGYNEQFF. CDR3 coding DNA: TGTGCCATCAGTGGGACGGGGTACAATGAGCAGTTCTTC.

This clonotype was seen a handful of times. V is TRBV7-2 and J is TRBJ2-5, with D hard to call. This CDR3 has 13 amino acids. V was cut by 6 bases and J by 4 bases, with 12 bases left in between. Per the germline V gene, CDR1 is SGHTA and CDR2 is FQGNSA. The DNA of the CDR3 is TGTGCCAGCAGGCTTAATAAGGGAGAGACCCAGTACTTC. It encodes CASRLNKGETQYF.

This clonotype has just a few counts. The genes are TRBV12-3 or TRBV12-4 and TRBJ1-2, with 8 bases matching TRBD1. V was pared by 6 bases and J by 4 bases, with 10 bases of the junction left unmatched. The CDR3 is made up of 15 amino acids. The CDR3 DNA sequence: TGTGCCAGCAGGGGGGGGGCAGGGGGCGTCTATGGCTACACCTTC. Its translation: CASRGGAGGVYGYTF.

This clonotype was recorded a few times. V gene TRBV6-5 combines with J gene TRBJ2-7; D gene unclear. CDR1 is MNHEY, CDR2 SVGAGI, per germline. This CDR3 has 13 amino acids. The germline V and J ends were trimmed by 4 bases and 5 bases, with 12 bases remaining between them. The CDR3 region has the DNA TGTGCCAGCAGTTCAGGTTTTGGGGACGAGCAGTACTTC. Translated, it gives CASSSGFGDEQYF.

Many counts were recorded for this clonotype. The V and J genes are TRBV7-8 and TRBJ1-5; no clear D. Germline V lookup: CDR1 SGHVS, CDR2 FQNEAQ. The V end was cut by 1 base, the J end by 6 bases, with 10 bases between. The CDR3 runs 14 residues. The CDR3 reads CASSLGRERQPQHF. CDR3 nucleotide sequence: TGTGCCAGCAGCTTAGGACGGGAGCGTCAGCCCCAGCATTTT. Complete variable domain (other parts from reference TRBV7-8 and TRBJ1-5): GAGVSQSPRYKVAKRGQDVALRCDPISGHVSLFWYQQALGQGPEFLTYFQNEAQLDKSGLPSDRFFAERPEGSVSTLKIQRTQQEDSAVYLCASSLGRERQPQHFGDGTRLSIL.

The chain combines TRBV7-8 with TRBJ1-1, with D unclear. The CDR3 consists of 16 residues. V lost 2 bases, J lost 1 base, and 14 bases lay in between. Germline V CDR1 and CDR2: SGHVS, FQNEAQ. The CDR3 sequence is CASSLNGPYPNTEAFF. In DNA, the CDR3 is TGTGCCAGCAGCTTAAACGGACCTTACCCGAACACTGAAGCTTTCTTT.